The following is a T cell receptor beta chain sequence with its context. The data are from a study of kidney transplant recipient with SARS-CoV-2 infection. MiXCR, run by TCRdb on the reads, gives a single entry per CDR3 protein. The sample consists of roughly 230,000 distinct CDR3 sequences, about 28% of them appearing once. CDR1 is LNHDA and CDR2 is SQIVND in the germline V gene (reference sequence). The CDR3 runs to 16 residues. Trimming removed 3 bases from V and 6 bases from J; junction bases left unmatched: 9. The specimen was a blood sample, collected at baseline and between days 110 and 120 from a kidney transplant recipient. The chain uses TRBV19 and TRBJ2-1; TRBD2 matches at 9 bases. This receptor was obtained from a male patient in his thirties who had COVID-19 and was a kidney transplant recipient. T cells may partly derive from the graft donor. For the CDR3, the DNA is TGTGCCAGTAGTATTCTCGCCGTAGCGGGAGCCAATGAGCAGTTCTTC. It translates to CASSILAVAGANEQFF.